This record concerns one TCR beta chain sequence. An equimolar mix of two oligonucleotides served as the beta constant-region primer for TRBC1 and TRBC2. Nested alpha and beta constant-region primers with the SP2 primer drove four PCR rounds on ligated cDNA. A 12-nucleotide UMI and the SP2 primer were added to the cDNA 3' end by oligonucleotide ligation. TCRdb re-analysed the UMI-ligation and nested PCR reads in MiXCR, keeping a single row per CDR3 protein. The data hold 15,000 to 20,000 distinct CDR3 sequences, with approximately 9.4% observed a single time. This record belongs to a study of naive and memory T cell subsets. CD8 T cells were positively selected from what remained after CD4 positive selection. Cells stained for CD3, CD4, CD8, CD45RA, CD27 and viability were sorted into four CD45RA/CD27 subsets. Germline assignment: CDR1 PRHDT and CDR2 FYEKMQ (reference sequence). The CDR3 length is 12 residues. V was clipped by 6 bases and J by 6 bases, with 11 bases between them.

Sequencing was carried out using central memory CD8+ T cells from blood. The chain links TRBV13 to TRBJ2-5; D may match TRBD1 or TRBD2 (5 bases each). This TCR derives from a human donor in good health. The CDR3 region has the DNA TGTGCCAGCAGTGCAGAGGGGAAGACCCAGTACTTC. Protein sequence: CASSAEGKTQYF.